These T cell receptor beta chains were read from a single sample in a study of T cell responses to AZD1222 COVID-19 vaccine. Profiling relied on immunoSEQ multiplex PCR, and the TCRdb table lists in-frame clones only, not all of them. The table shows some 110,000 clones, with about 93% occurring only once. The specimen was peripheral blood, collected on day 0 of AZD1222 vaccination. The receptors stem from an adult in good health. Each CDR3 is given with its conserved first and last residue. The order of the fields is J gene, clone size, D gene, V gene, CDR3 DNA, CDR3 protein. D genes are given only for firm matches. Part of the rows lack a size; the others show once, few, many or a class for expanded clones.

>TRBJ1-1|-|-|TRBV6-5
TGTGCCAGCAGTTGGGGGACAGAAGCTTTCTTT
CASSWGTEAFF
>TRBJ2-7|-|TRBD2|TRBV5-4
TGTGCCAGCAGCTTGGCCATAAGCGGGAGCGGGTACGAGCAGTACTTC
CASSLAISGSGYEQYF
>TRBJ2-4|-|-|TRBV4-2
TGTGCCAGCAGCCAAGTTGGAACAACCGGGCCAGGAAACATTCAGTACTTC
CASSQVGTTGPGNIQYF
>TRBJ1-3|-|-|TRBV5-1
TGCGCCAGCAGCTTCGCAGGGAGGGGAAACACCATATATTTT
CASSFAGRGNTIYF
>TRBJ2-2|-|TRBD1|TRBV5-8
TGTGCCAGCAGCACCGGGACAGTGAAGACCGGGGAGCTGTTTTTT
CASSTGTVKTGELFF
>TRBJ1-4|once|-|TRBV5-1
TGCGCCAGCAGCTTGGCCTCGGGGCACCCAACTAATGAAAAACTGTTTTTT
CASSLASGHPTNEKLFF
>TRBJ2-7|-|-|TRBV7-8
TGTGCCAGCAGCAAGAGTACAGGCTCTAATGTACAGTACTTC
CASSKSTGSNVQYF
>TRBJ2-7|once|-|TRBV11-2
TGTGCCAGCAGCTTAGCGACTAGATCCCCCTACGAGCAGTACTTC
CASSLATRSPYEQYF
>TRBJ1-1|-|-|TRBV5-1
TGCGCCAGCAGCTTGGCCACAAGTACTGAAGAAGCTTTCTTT
CASSLATSTEEAFF
>TRBJ1-3|-|-|TRBV27
TGTGCCAGCAGTCCGCTGAAGGGAGGGTTGAACACCATATATTTT
CASSPLKGGLNTIYF
>TRBJ2-5|once|TRBD2|TRBV5-1
TGCGCCAGCAGCTTGGGGACTAGCGGGAATGAAGAGACCCAGTACTTC
CASSLGTSGNEETQYF
>TRBJ2-7|-|-|TRBV2
TGTGCCAGCAGTGTGGACTCGCCTCCCTACGAGCAGTACTTC
CASSVDSPPYEQYF
>TRBJ1-6|-|TRBD1|TRBV2
TGTGCCAGCAAGGGAAACAGGGGGGTTGCCGCCCTCCACTTT
CASKGNRGVAALHF
>TRBJ2-1|-|-|TRBV7-6
TGTGCCAGCAGCTCCATAACCTCTAGCGCCCTTGGCAATGAGCAGTTCTTC
CASSSITSSALGNEQFF
>TRBJ2-3|-|TRBD2|TRBV6-5
TGTGCCAGCAACCTAGCGGGCACAGATACGCAGTATTTT
CASNLAGTDTQYF
>TRBJ2-7|-|-|TRBV7-2
TGTGCCAGCAGCTTAGTAGCAGGGGAGGACCCCTACGAGCAGTACTTC
CASSLVAGEDPYEQYF
>TRBJ1-2|-|-|TRBV7-9
TGTGCCAGCAGCTTAAGGGCACAGGGCAAAAGCCTCGGCTATGGCTACACCTTC
CASSLRAQGKSLGYGYTF
>TRBJ2-7|-|-|TRBV5-4
TGTGCCAGCAGCTTGGCGCCAGCCTACGAGCAGTACTTC
CASSLAPAYEQYF
>TRBJ2-1|once|-|TRBV29-1
TGCAGCGTTGACAGGGCGGGAACCTACAATGAGCAGTTCTTC
CSVDRAGTYNEQFF
>TRBJ2-7|-|-|TRBV10-3
TGTGCCATCGGTGGGACACCAGACACCTACGAGCAGTACTTC
CAIGGTPDTYEQYF
>TRBJ2-3|-|TRBD2|TRBV30
TGTGCCTGGAGTCGACCGGGACTAGCGGGGTGGGGGATGGATACGCAGTATTTT
CAWSRPGLAGWGMDTQYF